This T cell receptor beta chain was observed in a study of CDR3 diversity in severe acne. This clonotype appeared a few times. TCRdb ran MiXCR on the PCR reads and lists one entry per CDR3 protein. This sample yields around 91,000 distinct CDR3 sequences, of which under 65% are seen a single time; roughly an eighth belongs to the top ten. Germline V CDR1 and CDR2: SGHVS, FNYEAQ. V gave up 5 bases and J gave up 6 bases; unmatched junction bases: 7. This CDR3 is 13 amino acids long. The V and J genes are TRBV7-6 and TRBJ2-7, with 7 bases that match TRBD2. The TCR comes from a male donor in good health, without acne. Sequenced sample: blood. CDR3 DNA: TGTGCCAGCAGCACCGGGACTATCAGCGAGCAGTACTTC. Its protein product is CASSTGTISEQYF.